Shown below are 23 T cell receptor beta chains from a single sample sequenced in a study of cytomegalovirus exposure and HLA in healthy donors. The PCR used 60 Vbeta and 13 Jbeta primers. The method was immunoSEQ multiplex PCR; TCRdb's version includes in-frame clones alone and lacks a portion of them. The profile shows 80,000 or so clones, more than 60% of them singletons. The specimen sequenced was PBMCs. The receptors were sampled from a man between 45 and 60 years old in good health and CMV-seropositive.

The V and J genes are TRBV5-1 and TRBJ1-3; maybe TRBD1 (5 bases). Looked up from germline, CDR1 is SGHRS and CDR2 is YFSETQ. The CDR3 spans 18 residues. V was pared by 0 bases and J by 4 bases, with 20 bases between. The CDR3 loop reads CASSLEASGMGLGNTIYF. The CDR3 DNA reads as TGCGCCAGCAGCTTGGAGGCATCTGGAATGGGGCTAGGAAACACCATATATTTT.

The chain employs TRBV5-1 and TRBJ1-1; 8 bases agree with TRBD1. This CDR3 is 16 amino acids long. The V gene end was trimmed by 2 bases and the J gene end by 5 bases; junction bases not matched to a gene: 11. Germline V gene sequence: CDR1 SGHRS, CDR2 YFSETQ. The CDR3 sequence: CASSFPRTGSGTEAFF. CDR3 bases: TGCGCCAGCAGCTTCCCTAGGACAGGGTCGGGAACTGAAGCTTTCTTT. The full variable domain, with the rest looked up from reference TRBV5-1 and TRBJ1-1, is KAGVTQTPRYLIKTRGQQVTLSCSPISGHRSVSWYQQTPGQGLQFLFEYFSETQRNKGNFPGRFSGRQFSNSRSEMNVSTLELGDSALYLCASSFPRTGSGTEAFFGQGTRLTVV.

The gene calls are TRBV6-5 and TRBJ2-4; D is uncertain. This CDR3 spans 14 amino acids. V lost 5 bases and J lost 0, with 8 bases in between. The germline CDR1 and CDR2 sequences are MNHEY and SVGAGI. CDR3 in amino acids: CASSASPAKNIQYF. The CDR3 DNA is TGTGCCAGCAGTGCTAGTCCAGCCAAAAACATTCAGTACTTC.

This clone was detected a few times. The chain recombines TRBV2 with TRBJ1-1; TRBD1 agrees at 10 bases. The V gene end was trimmed by 5 bases and the J gene end by 3 bases; junction bases not matched to a gene: 15. Looked up from germline, CDR1 is SNHLY and CDR2 is FYNNEI. This CDR3 has 18 amino acids. The chain's CDR3 is CASSYISTGGDDDTEAFF. The CDR3 nucleotides are TGTGCCAGCAGTTACATTTCGACAGGGGGCGATGACGACACTGAAGCTTTCTTT.

This clone was counted only a few times. The J gene is TRBJ2-4, the V gene TRBV11-2; 13 bases line up with TRBD2. Germline V gene sequence: CDR1 SGHAT, CDR2 FQNNGV. This CDR3 spans 19 amino acids. Unmatched junction bases numbered 10, after V lost 4 bases and J lost 1 base. The CDR3 sequence is CASSSLIRTSGSAKNIQYF. The CDR3 coding sequence is TGTGCCAGCAGCTCCCTAATCCGGACTAGCGGGAGTGCCAAAAACATTCAGTACTTC.

The chain combines TRBV7-2 with TRBJ1-4; 8 bases agree with TRBD1. Germline V gene sequence: CDR1 SGHTA, CDR2 FQGNSA. CDR3 length equals 15 residues. V trimming: 1 base; J trimming: 4 bases; junction bases outside the gene matches: 2. DNA of the CDR3: TGTGCCAGCAGCTTAGAGGGACAGGTTAATGAAAAACTGTTTTTT. Translation gives CASSLEGQVNEKLFF.

The V call is TRBV19, the J call TRBJ2-1, with D uncertain. The V gene lost 5 bases and the J gene lost 10 bases, with 9 bases spanning the gap. The CDR3 is 11 amino acids. Germline CDR1 reads LNHDA; CDR2 reads SQIVND (reference sequence). CDR3 residues: CASSFTREQFF. DNA of the CDR3: TGTGCCAGTAGTTTCACTCGGGAGCAGTTCTTC. The variable domain in full, with the rest retrieved from reference TRBV19 and TRBJ2-1, is DGGITQSPKYLFRKEGQNVTLSCEQNLNHDAMYWYRQDPGQGLRLIYYSQIVNDFQKGDIAEGYSVSREKKESFPLTVTSAQKNPTAFYLCASSFTREQFFGPGTRLTVL.

This clone was recorded a few times. This chain links TRBV11-2 with TRBJ1-6; D is ambiguous. CDR1 and CDR2 from the germline V gene are SGHAT and FQNNGV. There are 17 residues in the CDR3. The V end lost 5 bases, the J end lost 14 bases, and 28 bases lay between the germline ends. The CDR3 coding sequence is TGTGCCAGCAGCCACATCGGGAGGACGGGGTACATTTTAACCCTCCACTTT. Its protein product is CASSHIGRTGYILTLHF.

This chain joins TRBV7-3 and TRBJ2-7, with 7 bases identical to TRBD1. J was trimmed by 1 base and V by 5 bases; bases with no gene match: 5. The CDR3 extends over 14 amino acids. The germline V gene has CDR1 SGHTA and CDR2 FQGTGA. CDR3 nucleotides: TGTGCCAGCAGCCCGGACAGGTGGTCCTACGAGCAGTACTTC. It translates to CASSPDRWSYEQYF.

The rearrangement uses TRBV11-2 and TRBJ2-6; D is ambiguous. The CDR3 sequence is 15 residues long. Germline lookup yields CDR1 SGHAT and CDR2 FQNNGV. Between the trimmed V and J ends, which lost 2 bases and 4 bases, there was a span of 9 bases. The DNA for the CDR3 is TGTGCCAGCAGCTTACACGGTGAAGGGGCCAACGTCCTGACTTTC. This gives the protein CASSLHGEGANVLTF.

This clone was detected only a few times. This chain joins TRBV10-3 and TRBJ2-5; 11 bases are shared with TRBD2. The J call could be wrong; TRBJ2-7 is a better fit for the DNA end. The length of the CDR3 is 15 residues. Germline assignment: CDR1 ENHRY and CDR2 SYGVKD. CDR3 bases: TGTGCCATCACCCCTGGGACTAGCGGAAACTACGAGCAGTACTTC. Translation gives CAITPGTSGNYEQYF.

This chain joins TRBV27 and TRBJ2-2; possibly TRBD1 for D (6 bases). The CDR3 length is 15 residues. V was cut by 0 bases and J by 4 bases, with 9 bases left in between. Germline assignment: CDR1 MNHEY and CDR2 SMNVEV (reference sequence). CDR3 amino acids: CASSLSIGGTGELFF. CDR3 nucleotide sequence: TGTGCCAGCAGTTTATCAATAGGGGGCACCGGGGAGCTGTTTTTT.

This clone came up a few times. This chain connects TRBV11-3 to TRBJ2-1; 9 bases fit TRBD2. Germline V gene sequence: CDR1 SGHNT, CDR2 YENEEA. CDR3 size: 20 residues. Trimming cost V 2 bases and J 4 bases; bases outside gene matches: 18. CDR3 coding DNA: TGTGCCAGCAGCTTATTGGGAGGCTCGTTCGGCGGGAGGGAATACAATGAGCAGTTCTTC. Residues: CASSLLGGSFGGREYNEQFF.

The chain links TRBV5-4 to TRBJ2-7; TRBD1 is a possible D gene (5 bases). Germline loops: CDR1 SGHNT, CDR2 YYREEE (reference sequence). Deletions cut 0 bases from V and 2 bases from J, with 15 bases between. The CDR3 has 16 residues. The CDR3 sequence: CASSLAPDIPAYEQYF. The CDR3 DNA is TGTGCCAGCAGCTTGGCCCCGGACATACCCGCCTACGAGCAGTACTTC. Full variable domain (rest looked up from reference TRBV5-4 and TRBJ2-7): ETGVTQSPTHLIKTRGQQVTLRCSSQSGHNTVSWYQQALGQGPQFIFQYYREEENGRGNFPPRFSGLQFPNYSSELNVNALELDDSALYLCASSLAPDIPAYEQYFGPGTRLTVT.

There are a few counts of this clone. V usage is TRBV6-5 and J usage is TRBJ2-6; D ambiguous. The CDR3 loop spans 15 amino acids. Between the trimmed V and J ends, which lost 1 base and 0 bases, there was a span of 4 bases. The germline V gene encodes CDR1 MNHEY and CDR2 SVGAGI. CDR3 bases: TGTGCCAGCAGTTACTTCGGCTCTGGGGCCAACGTCCTGACTTTC. This codes for CASSYFGSGANVLTF.

The J gene is TRBJ2-5, the V gene TRBV30, with 8 nucleotides matching TRBD2. This CDR3 is 16 amino acids long. J gave up 4 bases and V 4 bases, and 14 bases lay outside the gene matches. Germline values: CDR1 GTSNPN, CDR2 SVGIG (reference sequence). In nucleotides, the CDR3 is TGTGCCTGGACCCAAATGTCAGCGGGAGCGAGAGAGACCCAGTACTTC. Amino acids: CAWTQMSAGARETQYF.

The chain links TRBV7-3 to TRBJ2-1; TRBD2 matches at 10 bases. After removal of 2 bases from V and 7 bases from J, the junction contained 5 bases not matched to a gene. CDR3 length equals 15 residues. The germline gives CDR1 SGHTA, CDR2 FQGTGA. This chain's CDR3 is CASSLETAGGNEQFF. CDR3 sequence (DNA): TGTGCCAGCAGCTTAGAGACAGCGGGAGGGAATGAGCAGTTCTTC.

The CDR3 region is CASSVGGSPPDTQYF. For the CDR3, the DNA is TGTGCCAGCAGCGTAGGGGGCTCTCCCCCTGATACGCAGTATTTT. The chain has TRBV9 and TRBJ2-3, with D perhaps matching TRBD1 (5 bases). V was pared by 0 bases and J by 6 bases, with 14 bases between. CDR3 size: 15 residues. Germline V gives CDR1 SGDLS, CDR2 YYNGEE.

The chain has TRBV7-2 and TRBJ2-7, with no clear D. Germline V gives CDR1 SGHTA, CDR2 FQGNSA. The V end lost 1 base, the J end lost 6 bases, and 4 bases lay between the germline ends. The length of the CDR3 is 11 residues. The CDR3 DNA reads TGTGCCAGCAGCTTAGTTAGCGAGCAGTACTTC. It yields the protein CASSLVSEQYF.

This sequence joins TRBV19 and TRBJ1-5; D remains unclear. Germline V gene sequence: CDR1 LNHDA, CDR2 SQIVND (reference sequence). CDR3 length equals 15 residues. V was clipped by 3 bases and J by 0 bases, with 9 bases between them. CDR3 in amino acids: CASSMWQYSNQPQHF. The CDR3 nucleotides are TGTGCCAGTAGTATGTGGCAGTATAGCAATCAGCCCCAGCATTTT.

J is TRBJ2-7 and V is TRBV9; D not resolved. The germline V gene encodes CDR1 SGDLS and CDR2 YYNGEE. The germline V and J ends were trimmed by 1 base and 0 bases, with 11 bases remaining between them. CDR3 length: 15 amino acids. Here the CDR3 DNA reads TGTGCCAGCAGCGTAAGTCCAACCAGCTCCTACGAGCAGTACTTC. Its protein is CASSVSPTSSYEQYF.

The V call is TRBV7-9, the J call TRBJ1-2, with D perhaps TRBD1 (6 bases). CDR1 SEHNR and CDR2 FQNEAQ come from the germline V gene (reference sequence). The V and J ends lost 5 bases and 2 bases respectively, with 12 bases between them. The CDR3 runs 14 residues. CDR3 bases: TGTGCCAGCAGCCCCGGACAGCAAAACTATGGCTACACCTTC. This codes for CASSPGQQNYGYTF.

The chain recombines TRBV4-1 with TRBJ1-4, with 10 bases that match TRBD1. The CDR3 has 16 residues. CDR1 is MGHRA and CDR2 is YSYEKL in the germline V gene. The J segment lost 7 bases and the V segment lost 0 bases, leaving 5 bases of the junction unmatched. The CDR3 DNA is TGCGCCAGCAGCCAAGAGGTACGGGACAGGGGTGAAAAACTGTTTTTT. Encoded protein: CASSQEVRDRGEKLFF.